Listed below are T cell receptor beta chains from one sample, sequenced in a study of blood T cell repertoires in COVID-19. The data were produced by immunoSEQ multiplex PCR, yet TCRdb's version contains in-frame clones alone and is incomplete. This table holds under 35,000 clones, roughly nine tenths found once. Sequenced material: peripheral blood. These receptor sequences come from a human donor in a cohort sampled during active COVID-19. The CDR3 runs from the conserved cysteine through the conserved F or W. Each record gives: D gene, clone size, J gene, V gene, CDR3 length, CDR3 protein, CDR3 DNA. A D gene is named only where the DNA matches it firmly. Clone size is given for some rows only: seen once, a few or many times, or a class if the clone is expanded.

TRBD2,-,TRBJ2-1,TRBV19,16,CASREMGAGGANEQFF,TGTGCCAGTAGAGAGATGGGAGCGGGGGGTGCGAATGAGCAGTTCTTC
TRBD1,-,TRBJ2-2,TRBV27,15,CASSKGQGNSGELFF,TGTGCCAGCAGCAAGGGACAGGGTAATTCCGGGGAGCTGTTTTTT
-,-,TRBJ1-4,TRBV7-6,13,CASSSLGQEKLFF,TGTGCCAGCAGCTCCCTCGGACAGGAAAAACTGTTTTTT
TRBD1,-,TRBJ2-1,TRBV11-3,15,CASSLSGTGENEQFF,TGTGCCAGCAGCCTATCCGGGACAGGGGAGAATGAGCAGTTCTTC
TRBD1,-,TRBJ1-6,TRBV10-3,15,CATTGTGRQNSPLHF,TGTGCCACGACGGGGACAGGGAGGCAGAATTCACCCCTCCACTTT
TRBD2,-,TRBJ2-3,TRBV9,14,CASAPSGRTDTQYF,TGTGCCAGCGCCCCTAGCGGGCGGACAGATACGCAGTATTTT
TRBD2,-,TRBJ2-3,TRBV5-4,14,CASSSGAGKYTQYF,TGTGCCAGCAGCTCGGGAGCGGGAAAATATACGCAGTATTTT
-,-,TRBJ2-2,TRBV6-6,14,CASRGTLNTGELFF,TGTGCCAGCAGGGGGACACTGAACACCGGGGAGCTGTTTTTT
-,-,TRBJ2-3,TRBV7-8,16,CASSPKTGATTDTQYF,TGTGCCAGCAGCCCAAAGACAGGAGCCACCACAGATACGCAGTATTTT
-,-,TRBJ1-3,TRBV19,13,CATGDTSGNTIYF,TGTGCCACCGGGGACACCTCTGGAAACACCATATATTTT
-,few,TRBJ2-5,TRBV27,13,CASRDGVQETQYF,TGTGCCAGCAGGGACGGGGTCCAAGAGACCCAGTACTTC
TRBD2,-,TRBJ2-2,TRBV2,13,CATSGTRFGELFF,TGTGCCACGTCCGGGACTAGATTCGGGGAGCTGTTTTTT
-,-,TRBJ2-3,TRBV13,12,CASSNRVNTQYF,TGTGCCAGCAGCAACCGCGTAAATACGCAGTATTTT
-,once,TRBJ1-2,TRBV19,13,CASSSRELYGYTF,TGTGCCAGTAGTTCCCGGGAGCTCTATGGCTACACCTTC
TRBD1,-,TRBJ1-2,TRBV30,17,CAWNLSPSGTGGAGYTF,TGTGCCTGGAACCTATCCCCCTCCGGGACAGGGGGCGCTGGCTACACCTTC
-,once,TRBJ1-1,TRBV12-3/TRBV12-4,13,CASVRGSNTEAFF,TGTGCCAGCGTAAGGGGCAGTAACACTGAAGCTTTCTTT
-,-,TRBJ1-1,TRBV18,14,CASSPTRTDTEAFF,TGTGCCAGCTCACCAACAAGGACAGACACTGAAGCTTTCTTT
TRBD1,-,TRBJ2-1,TRBV4-1,16,CASSTGGTGGYNEQFF,TGCGCCAGCAGCACCGGCGGAACAGGGGGATACAATGAGCAGTTCTTC
-,-,TRBJ1-4,TRBV19,15,CASSSQGPTNEKLFF,TGTGCCAGTAGTTCACAGGGCCCAACTAATGAAAAACTGTTTTTT
TRBD1,few,TRBJ1-2,TRBV7-9,14,CASSSTGGGYGYTF,TGTGCCAGCAGCTCCACAGGGGGCGGCTATGGCTACACCTTC
-,-,TRBJ2-2,TRBV27,16,CASSLGWGGFTGELFF,TGTGCCAGCAGTTTAGGTTGGGGAGGTTTCACCGGGGAGCTGTTTTTT
-,-,TRBJ2-3,TRBV19,12,CASSIAGNTQYF,TGTGCCAGTAGTATTGCGGGGAATACGCAGTATTTT
-,-,TRBJ1-2,TRBV6-5,16,CASSYTMSQGRYGYTF,TGTGCCAGCAGTTATACCATGTCCCAGGGGCGGTACGGCTACACCTTC
-,-,TRBJ1-2,TRBV9,14,CASSVDRLLGGYTF,TGTGCCAGCAGCGTAGATCGCCTCCTAGGTGGCTACACCTTC
-,-,TRBJ2-3,TRBV5-6,16,CASRSGGPTSTDTQYF,TGTGCCAGCAGGTCGGGGGGCCCGACTAGCACAGATACGCAGTATTTT
-,-,TRBJ1-1,TRBV10-3,14,CAISELAGNTEAFF,TGTGCCATCAGTGAGTTGGCGGGGAACACTGAAGCTTTCTTT
TRBD2,-,TRBJ2-1,TRBV27,17,CASNPEGLAGLLDEQFF,TGTGCCAGCAATCCTGAGGGGCTAGCGGGATTGTTAGATGAGCAGTTCTTC
-,-,TRBJ2-5,TRBV6-5,14,CASRGATFQETQYF,TGTGCCAGCAGGGGAGCGACTTTCCAAGAGACCCAGTACTTC
-,-,TRBJ1-3,TRBV28,16,CASSLLTLFAGNTIYF,TGTGCCAGCAGTCTCCTAACCCTCTTCGCTGGAAACACCATATATTTT
-,-,TRBJ1-2,TRBV3-1/TRBV3-2,13,CASSQGQKFGYTF,TGTGCCAGCAGCCAAGGGCAAAAGTTTGGCTACACCTTC
TRBD1,-,TRBJ1-5,TRBV6-2/TRBV6-3,18,CASSLAGQGSWDGQPQHF,TGTGCCAGCAGTTTAGCTGGACAGGGTAGCTGGGATGGTCAGCCCCAGCATTTT
-,-,TRBJ1-5,TRBV16,16,CASSPTAGNSNQPQHF,TGTGCCAGCAGCCCGACAGCCGGCAATAGCAATCAGCCCCAGCATTTT
-,-,TRBJ2-3,TRBV5-8,12,CASSPVTDTQYF,TGTGCCAGCAGCCCGGTCACAGATACGCAGTATTTT
-,-,TRBJ2-1,TRBV6-2/TRBV6-3,14,CASSLDRTRNEQFF,TGTGCCAGCAGTTTAGACAGGACTCGCAATGAGCAGTTCTTC
-,-,TRBJ2-1,TRBV18,16,CASSRGQRGPYNEQFF,TGTGCCAGCTCGCGGGGACAGAGAGGGCCCTACAATGAGCAGTTCTTC
TRBD1,-,TRBJ1-2,TRBV5-1,15,CASSRDRGANYGYTF,TGCGCCAGCAGCCGGGACAGGGGTGCTAACTATGGCTACACCTTC
-,-,TRBJ1-6,TRBV28,15,CASRAEGVPPTTLHF,TGTGCCAGCAGGGCGGAGGGAGTTCCACCGACAACCCTCCACTTT